The 19 T cell receptor beta chains below were found in one sample sequenced in a study of T cells in narcolepsy. Using immunoSEQ multiplex PCR, the repertoire was profiled, and TCRdb retains in-frame clones only, with some absent. The data show about 30,000 clones, with less than 90% seen just once and 0.66% held by the top ten. Sequenced input: memory (CD45RA-) CD4+ T cells from blood. The source of these receptors is a human donor in good health.

This clone appeared a single time. The chain couples TRBV6-6 to TRBJ1-2, with D unclear. Trimming took 2 bases from V and 3 from J, leaving 10 bases between them. CDR1 is MNHNY, CDR2 SVGAGI, per germline (reference sequence). CDR3 length: 14 amino acids. The DNA of the CDR3 is TGTGCCAGCAGTTACGGTGCAGAACACTATGGCTACACCTTC. Translated: CASSYGAEHYGYTF.

This clone was found once. The gene calls are TRBV5-1 and TRBJ2-3; D gene uncertain. Deletions cut 2 bases from V and 5 bases from J, with 9 bases between. The germline CDR1 and CDR2 sequences are SGHRS and YFSETQ. The CDR3 has 13 residues. Here the CDR3 DNA reads TGCGCCAGCAGCTTCGACGCCGGAGATACGCAGTATTTT. It is translated as CASSFDAGDTQYF.

CDR3 coding DNA: TGCGCCAGCAGCTTGGGTTCAGGAAAATACGAGCAGTACTTC. Protein sequence: CASSLGSGKYEQYF. The V call is TRBV5-1, the J call TRBJ2-7; D remains ambiguous. This CDR3 region has 14 residues. Trimming shortened V by 0 bases and J by 4 bases, and 11 bases separated the two germline ends. CDR1 and CDR2 (germline): SGHRS, YFSETQ.

The chain has TRBV19 and TRBJ1-1; TRBD1 aligns across 7 bases. The germline CDR1 and CDR2 sequences are LNHDA and SQIVND (reference sequence). There are 14 residues in the CDR3. V trimming: 6 bases; J trimming: 6 bases; junction bases outside the gene matches: 10. The CDR3 loop reads CASSFQGVFAEAFF. The CDR3 coding sequence is TGTGCCAGTAGCTTCCAGGGGGTTTTCGCTGAAGCTTTCTTT.

The chain employs TRBV7-2 and TRBJ2-3; 13 nucleotides align to TRBD2. Unmatched junction bases numbered 3, after V lost 1 base and J lost 5 bases. Germline lookup yields CDR1 SGHTA and CDR2 FQGNSA. The CDR3 covers 16 residues. The CDR3 spells CASSLGTSGGLDTQYF. The CDR3 nucleotides read TGTGCCAGCAGCTTAGGGACTAGCGGGGGCCTAGATACGCAGTATTTT.

The V call is TRBV9, the J call TRBJ2-1; TRBD2 aligns across 11 bases. The ends lost 4 bases at V and 9 bases at J; junction bases unmatched: 9. Per germline, CDR1 SGDLS and CDR2 YYNGEE. The CDR3 runs 15 residues. CDR3: CASSPLAGGIFEQFF. For the CDR3, the DNA is TGTGCCAGCAGCCCCCTAGCGGGGGGCATATTTGAGCAGTTCTTC.

The chain recombines TRBV10-3 with TRBJ1-2, with D hard to call. Per germline, CDR1 ENHRY and CDR2 SYGVKD. The CDR3 runs to 13 residues. V was trimmed by 6 bases and J by 2 bases, leaving 10 bases between them. CDR3 coding DNA: TGTGCCATCAGGCAGGACTCCAACTATGGCTACACCTTC. Encoded protein: CAIRQDSNYGYTF.

J is TRBJ2-3 and V is TRBV27; 13 positions match TRBD2. The CDR3 totals 16 residues. V trimming: 3 bases; J trimming: 6 bases; junction bases outside the gene matches: 6. Germline assignment: CDR1 MNHEY and CDR2 SMNVEV (reference sequence). The CDR3 sequence is CASSFYGTSGVDTQYF. The CDR3 region has the DNA TGTGCCAGCAGTTTCTACGGGACTAGCGGGGTGGATACGCAGTATTTT.

The chain links TRBV29-1 to TRBJ1-2, with a weak D call TRBD1 (6 bases). CDR3 length equals 13 residues. Trimming removed 1 base at V and 4 bases at J, with 10 bases between. Germline V lookup: CDR1 SQVTM, CDR2 ANQGSEA. The CDR3 DNA is TGCAGCGTTGAAGTTCAGGGGATCTATGGCTACACCTTC. This codes for CSVEVQGIYGYTF.

This chain connects TRBV5-4 to TRBJ1-3, with D unresolved. The CDR3 is 15 residues long. Germline V gives CDR1 SGHNT, CDR2 YYREEE (reference sequence). The ends were cut back, 0 bases at V and 9 bases at J, with 16 bases in the middle. The CDR3 bases are TGTGCCAGCAGCTTGGCCGGCGCGGAGCCAAGCACCATATATTTT. This codes for CASSLAGAEPSTIYF.

V is TRBV7-9 and J is TRBJ2-2; maybe TRBD2 (5 bases). Germline CDR1 SEHNR, CDR2 FQNEAQ (reference sequence). Deletions cut 5 bases from V and 7 bases from J, with 11 bases between. The CDR3 length is 13 residues. CDR3 bases: TGTGCCAGCAGCCGCGGCCGGGGCGGGGAGCTGTTTTTT. Translating gives CASSRGRGGELFF.

The chain joins TRBV11-3 to TRBJ1-1, with 7 bases fitting TRBD1. With 5 bases clipped from V and 7 bases from J, the junction kept 4 bases outside the gene matches. The CDR3 loop spans 12 amino acids. Germline values: CDR1 SGHNT, CDR2 YENEEA. The CDR3 DNA reads as TGTGCCAGCAGCACCAGACAGGGTGAAGCTTTCTTT. Its translation is CASSTRQGEAFF.

This clone was observed a handful of times. The chain carries TRBV28 and TRBJ1-5, with D possibly matching TRBD1 (5 bases). Germline assignment: CDR1 MDHEN and CDR2 SYDVKM. The V and J ends lost 8 bases and 6 bases respectively, with 23 bases between them. CDR3 length: 16 residues. The CDR3 protein is CASGAYKPRGRQPQHF. As DNA, the CDR3 is TGTGCCAGCGGTGCTTACAAACCGCGGGGCCGTCAGCCCCAGCATTTT.

The chain links TRBV2 to TRBJ2-3; 12 nucleotides line up with TRBD2. The length of the CDR3 is 15 residues. The V gene end was trimmed by 4 bases and the J gene end by 4 bases; junction bases not matched to a gene: 3. Germline V gives CDR1 SNHLY, CDR2 FYNNEI. CDR3 in DNA: TGTGCCAGCAGTGGGACTAGCGGGGTCCCAGATACGCAGTATTTT. Protein sequence: CASSGTSGVPDTQYF.

The J gene is TRBJ1-1, the V gene TRBV18, with 9 bases identical to TRBD1. The CDR3 is 17 amino acids. J was trimmed by 3 bases and V by 1 base; bases with no gene match: 9. CDR1 and CDR2 (germline): KGHSH, LQKENI. CDR3 amino acids: CASSPRDRGGRDTEAFF. CDR3 sequence (DNA): TGTGCCAGCTCACCACGAGACAGGGGGGGGAGGGACACTGAAGCTTTCTTT. The full variable domain, completed using reference TRBV18 and TRBJ1-1, is NAGVMQNPRHLVRRRGQEARLRCSPMKGHSHVYWYRQLPEEGLKFMVYLQKENIIDESGMPKERFSAEFPKEGPSILRIQQVVRGDSAAYFCASSPRDRGGRDTEAFFGQGTRLTVV.

The chain has TRBV27 and TRBJ1-5, with D unclear. Per germline, CDR1 MNHEY and CDR2 SMNVEV (reference sequence). CDR3 length: 13 residues. Trimming pared 3 bases from V and 7 bases from J, leaving 10 bases between. The CDR3 loop reads CASSFAGEQPQHF. CDR3 DNA: TGTGCCAGCAGTTTCGCGGGAGAACAGCCCCAGCATTTT.

The V gene is TRBV12-5, the J gene TRBJ1-5, with unresolved D. Germline assignment: CDR1 LGHNT and CDR2 FRNRAP. The CDR3 has 13 amino acids. V gave up 1 base and J gave up 4 bases, with 5 bases separating them. DNA for the CDR3: TGTGCTAGTGGTTTGGAACCTAATCAGCCCCAGCATTTT. Encoded protein: CASGLEPNQPQHF.

This clone was counted once. V gene TRBV9 combines with J gene TRBJ1-1; 10 bases agree with TRBD1. V lost 4 bases to trimming and J lost 1 base; unmatched junction nucleotides: 10. Germline CDR1 is SGDLS and CDR2 is YYNGEE. This CDR3 region has 17 residues. DNA for the CDR3: TGTGCCAGCAGCTCCGGGGGACAGGGGATGGCGAACACTGAAGCTTTCTTT. This sequence encodes CASSSGGQGMANTEAFF.

Note on this clone: A junction boundary mismatches the germline segment, possibly from a read error. The chain carries TRBV5-1 and TRBJ1-1; no clear D gene. Per the germline V gene, CDR1 is SGHRS and CDR2 is YFSETQ. The CDR3 spans 16 residues. The CDR3 DNA is TGCGCCAGCCGCTTGAGAGGGAGGGCGACGAACACTGAAGCTTTCTTT. Amino acids: CASRLRGRATNTEAFF.